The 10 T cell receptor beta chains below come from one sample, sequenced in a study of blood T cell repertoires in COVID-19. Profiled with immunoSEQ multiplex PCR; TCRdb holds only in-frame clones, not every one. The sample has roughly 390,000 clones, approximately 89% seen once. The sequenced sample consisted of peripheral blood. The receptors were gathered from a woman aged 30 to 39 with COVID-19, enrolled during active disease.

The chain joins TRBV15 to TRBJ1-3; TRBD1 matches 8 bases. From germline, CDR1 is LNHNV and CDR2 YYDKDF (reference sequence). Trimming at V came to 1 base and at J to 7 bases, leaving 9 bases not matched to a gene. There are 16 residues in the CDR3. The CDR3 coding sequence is TGTGCCACCAGCAGAGGCGCAGGGGGCGGATGGAACACCATATATTTT. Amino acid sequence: CATSRGAGGGWNTIYF. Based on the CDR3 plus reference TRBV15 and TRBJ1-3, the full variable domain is DAMVIQNPRYQVTQFGKPVTLSCSQTLNHNVMYWYQQKSSQAPKLLFHYYDKDFNNEADTPDNFQSRRPNTSFCFLDIRSPGLGDTAMYLCATSRGAGGGWNTIYFGEGSWLTVV.

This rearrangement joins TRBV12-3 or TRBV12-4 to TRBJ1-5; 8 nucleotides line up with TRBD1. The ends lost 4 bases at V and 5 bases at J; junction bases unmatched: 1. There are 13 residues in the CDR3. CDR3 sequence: CASSWGQDQPQHF. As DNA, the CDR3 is TGTGCCAGCAGTTGGGGACAGGATCAGCCCCAGCATTTT.

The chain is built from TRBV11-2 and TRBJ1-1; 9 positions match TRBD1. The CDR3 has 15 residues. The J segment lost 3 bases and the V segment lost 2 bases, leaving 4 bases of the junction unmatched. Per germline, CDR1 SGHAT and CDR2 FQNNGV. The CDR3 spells CASSLLQGADTEAFF. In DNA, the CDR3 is TGTGCCAGCAGCTTATTACAGGGGGCTGACACTGAAGCTTTCTTT. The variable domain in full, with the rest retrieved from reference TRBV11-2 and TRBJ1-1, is EAGVAQSPRYKIIEKRQSVAFWCNPISGHATLYWYQQILGQGPKLLIQFQNNGVVDDSQLPKDRFSAERLKGVDSTLKIQPAKLEDSAVYLCASSLLQGADTEAFFGQGTRLTVV.

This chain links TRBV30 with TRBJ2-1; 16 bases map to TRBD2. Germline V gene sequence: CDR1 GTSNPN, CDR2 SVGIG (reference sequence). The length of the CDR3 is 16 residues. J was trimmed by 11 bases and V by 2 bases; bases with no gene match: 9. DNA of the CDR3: TGTGCCTGGAGTACCGGGACTAGCGGGAGGGCCAGGCAGCAGTTCTTC. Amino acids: CAWSTGTSGRARQQFF.

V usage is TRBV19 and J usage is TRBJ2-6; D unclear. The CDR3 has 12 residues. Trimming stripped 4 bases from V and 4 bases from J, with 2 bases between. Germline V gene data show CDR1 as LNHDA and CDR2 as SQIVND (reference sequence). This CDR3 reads CASSTGANVLTF. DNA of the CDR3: TGTGCCAGTAGTACGGGGGCCAACGTCCTGACTTTC.

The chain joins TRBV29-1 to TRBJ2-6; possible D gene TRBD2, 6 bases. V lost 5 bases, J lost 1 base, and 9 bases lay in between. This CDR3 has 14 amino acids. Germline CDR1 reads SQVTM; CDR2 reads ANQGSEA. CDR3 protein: CSVLGTSGANVLTF. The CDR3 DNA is TGCAGCGTTTTGGGGACTTCTGGGGCCAACGTCCTGACTTTC.

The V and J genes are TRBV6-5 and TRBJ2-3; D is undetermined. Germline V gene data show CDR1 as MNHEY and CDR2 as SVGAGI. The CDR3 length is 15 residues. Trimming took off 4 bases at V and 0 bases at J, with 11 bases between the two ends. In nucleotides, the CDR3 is TGTGCCAGCAGTTTAAGCGAGATTAGCACAGATACGCAGTATTTT. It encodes CASSLSEISTDTQYF.

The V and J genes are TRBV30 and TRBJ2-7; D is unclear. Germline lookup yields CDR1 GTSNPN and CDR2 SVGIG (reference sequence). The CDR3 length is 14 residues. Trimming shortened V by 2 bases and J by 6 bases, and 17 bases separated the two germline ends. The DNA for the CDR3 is TGTGCCTGGAGTTTGCGGTCTCGATTACCCGAGCAGTACTTC. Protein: CAWSLRSRLPEQYF.

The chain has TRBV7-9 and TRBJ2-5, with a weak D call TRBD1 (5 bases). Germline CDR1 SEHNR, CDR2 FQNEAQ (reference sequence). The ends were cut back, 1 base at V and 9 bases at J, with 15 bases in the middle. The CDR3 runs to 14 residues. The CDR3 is CASSLVLGDGAQYF. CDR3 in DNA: TGTGCCAGCAGCTTAGTATTAGGGGATGGGGCCCAGTACTTC.

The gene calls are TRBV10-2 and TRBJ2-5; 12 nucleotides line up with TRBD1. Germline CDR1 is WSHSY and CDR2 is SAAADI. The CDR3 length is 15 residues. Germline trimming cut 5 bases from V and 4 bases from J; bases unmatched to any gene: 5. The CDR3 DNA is TGCGCCAGCAGTAGTTTGGGACAGGGGGCAGAGACCCAGTACTTC. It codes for CASSSLGQGAETQYF.